This T cell receptor beta chain derives from a study of T cells in Graves' hyperthyroidism and ophthalmopathy. Study-wide background: Blood was drawn when the patient was first diagnosed and still untreated. The study's findings and limits: The model forecast ophthalmopathy, anticipating it by a median roughly 6.3 months before onset.

Trimming left V 1 base short and J 3 bases short, with 10 bases between. CDR3 size: 14 residues. Per the germline V gene, CDR1 is SGHVS and CDR2 is FQNEAQ. Clinical symptoms, serum thyroxine, TRAb, thyroid ultrasound and orbital computed tomography established diagnosis. RNA transcripts were the template for amplifying TCR beta CDR3 regions. Carried out on the TCR CDR3, a first-round RT-PCR used the HTBI primer set. From the multiplex PCR reads, TCRdb called clonotypes with MiXCR, one entry per CDR3 protein. Altogether 450,000 to 600,000 distinct CDR3 sequences are present, 20% being singletons, with the ten largest covering over 45%. This clonotype was counted between two and nine times. Its specificity is unknown.

Material: blood. V gene TRBV7-8 combines with J gene TRBJ2-7, with D perhaps matching TRBD2 (6 bases). The TCR sequence derives from a man aged 40-49 years with Graves' ophthalmopathy. CDR3 in DNA: TGTGCCAGCAGCTTAGTTAGCGGAAACTACGAGCAGTACTTC. This sequence encodes CASSLVSGNYEQYF. Together with reference TRBV7-8 and TRBJ2-7, the CDR3 gives the full variable domain: GAGVSQSPRYKVAKRGQDVALRCDPISGHVSLFWYQQALGQGPEFLTYFQNEAQLDKSGLPSDRFFAERPEGSVSTLKIQRTQQEDSAVYLCASSLVSGNYEQYFGPGTRLTVT.